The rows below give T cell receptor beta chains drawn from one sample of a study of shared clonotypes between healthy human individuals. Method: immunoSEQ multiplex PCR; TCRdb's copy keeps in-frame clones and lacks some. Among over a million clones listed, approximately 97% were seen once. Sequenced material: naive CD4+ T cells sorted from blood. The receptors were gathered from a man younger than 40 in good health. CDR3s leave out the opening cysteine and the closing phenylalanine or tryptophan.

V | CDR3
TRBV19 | ASRGAAYEQY
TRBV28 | ASSLSGYEQY
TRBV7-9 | ASRTSRGIYNEQF
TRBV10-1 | ASSEQGGSTNTGELF
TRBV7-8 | ASSLAVGTGELF
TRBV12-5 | ASGFLGGNTIY
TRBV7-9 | ASSFGDTQY
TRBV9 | ASSAAGESTDTQY
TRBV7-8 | ASSLGLARLNTDTQY
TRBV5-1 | ASSRPGNEQF
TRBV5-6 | ASSFQVAGGPGELF
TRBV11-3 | ASSSTRDGSYEQY
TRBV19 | ASSSPGLAGGLRTDTQY
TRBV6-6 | ASSYGVFGYT
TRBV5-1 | ASSLELAGHYEQY
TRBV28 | ASNPGHRTDTQY
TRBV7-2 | ASSKLSGITYEQY
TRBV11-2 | ASSHPSSEQY
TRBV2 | ASSEVLAAGEQF
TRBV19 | ASSIDIGLAGVHEQF
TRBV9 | ASSVAPGTGNGASQPQH
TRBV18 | ASSPGQGGNIQY
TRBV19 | ASSRTSGRSKLDEQY
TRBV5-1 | ASTPRGAGGGETQY
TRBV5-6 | ASSALLTLNTIY
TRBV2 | ASLSSGLSYNEQF
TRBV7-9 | ASSPRLGIYNEQF
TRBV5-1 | ASRTGTSGRGADTQY
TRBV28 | ASIRLRGSADTQY